The next 20 T cell receptor beta chains were all read from a single sample in a study of metastatic and nonmetastatic thyroid tumors. TCRdb re-analyzed the PCR reads through MiXCR. The sample has 12,000 or so clones; about 31% are singletons. Patients underwent thyroid surgery, and none had received any treatment before it. The sequenced sample consisted of tumor tissue. Receptor source: a female donor with papillary thyroid cancer or a benign thyroid nodule (not recorded which). Some clones in this sample may be carry-over from other donors' samples.

This clone is medium-sized by share. The chain uses TRBV7-8 and TRBJ2-3; 10 bases align to TRBD2. The CDR3 sequence is 15 residues long. Trimming removed 4 bases from V and 3 bases from J; junction bases left unmatched: 4. CDR1 is SGHVS and CDR2 is FQNEAQ in the germline V gene. The CDR3 bases are TGTGCCAGCAGCTCTAGCGGGAGTGGGACAGATACGCAGTATTTT. This encodes CASSSSGSGTDTQYF.

This clone was counted a few times. This sequence joins TRBV6-1 and TRBJ2-7, with D perhaps TRBD1 (5 bases). V lost 7 bases, J lost 5 bases, and 18 bases lay in between. CDR1 is MNHNS, CDR2 SASEGT, per germline. This CDR3 contains 14 residues. This CDR3 reads CASTLGAAVNEQYV. The CDR3 region has the DNA TGTGCCAGCACGCTTGGGGCTGCAGTCAACGAGCAGTACGTC.

This clone has just a few counts. The rearrangement links TRBV25-1 to TRBJ1-2, with 7 bases fitting TRBD1. V shed 2 bases, J shed 4 bases, and the junction held 4 bases outside the gene matches. CDR1 and CDR2 (germline): MGHDK, SYGVNS. The CDR3 covers 14 residues. The CDR3: CASSEQGVAYGYTF. CDR3 nucleotide sequence: TGTGCCAGCAGTGAACAGGGGGTTGCCTATGGCTACACCTTC.

The chain carries TRBV6-1 and TRBJ1-2, with TRBD1 as a possible D gene (5 bases). V lost 1 base to trimming and J lost 8 bases, with 14 bases between them. This CDR3 region has 14 residues. Per germline, CDR1 MNHNS and CDR2 SASEGT. CDR3 amino acids: CASSEVIQGGGYTF. The CDR3 DNA reads TGTGCCAGCAGTGAAGTTATTCAGGGTGGCGGCTACACCTTC.

This clone was observed at least ten times. One base away lies a much larger clone, so this may be a sequencing read error. The V call is TRBV2, the J call TRBJ2-1, with D uncertain. The length of the CDR3 is 13 residues. Germline CDR1 is SNHLY and CDR2 is FYNNEI. Trimming removed 1 base at V and 6 bases at J, with 7 bases between. Here the CDR3 reads CASSEGGVNEQFF. CDR3 sequence (DNA): TGTGCCAGCAGTGAAGGAGGAGTCAATGAGCAGTTCTTC.

V usage is TRBV7-2 and J usage is TRBJ2-7, with D tentatively TRBD1 (6 bases). The CDR3 is 14 amino acids. Looked up from germline, CDR1 is SGHTA and CDR2 is FQGNSA. V was shortened by 2 bases and J by 1 base, with 9 bases between the two germline ends. The CDR3 protein is CASSLTTGSYEQYF. CDR3 DNA: TGTGCCAGCAGCTTAACGACAGGATCCTACGAGCAGTACTTC.

This chain links TRBV20-1 with TRBJ2-7; D possibly corresponds to TRBD2 (6 bases). Per germline, CDR1 DFQATT and CDR2 SNEGSKA (reference sequence). The CDR3 has 14 residues. The ends were cut back, 5 bases at V and 0 bases at J, with 14 bases in the middle. The CDR3 sequence is CSAAGLQSSYEQYF. The CDR3 DNA reads as TGCAGTGCTGCGGGACTCCAAAGCTCCTACGAGCAGTACTTC.

This clone was detected many times. This CDR3 is CASSLRGLQREQFF. In DNA form, the CDR3 reads TGTGCCAGCAGCCTCAGGGGTCTCCAGCGGGAGCAGTTCTTC. The chain links TRBV7-2 to TRBJ2-1; TRBD1 is a possible D gene (6 bases). The germline CDR1 and CDR2 sequences are SGHTA and FQGNSA. The length of the CDR3 is 14 residues. The germline V and J ends were trimmed by 5 bases and 10 bases, with 18 bases remaining between them.

The genes are TRBV11-2 and TRBJ1-2, with D possibly matching TRBD1 (6 bases). The V end was cut by 1 base, the J end by 7 bases, with 22 bases between. The CDR3 sequence is 17 residues long. The germline gives CDR1 SGHAT, CDR2 FQNNGV. DNA for the CDR3: TGTGCCAGCAGCTTAGTTTTCCTTCAGGGGAACATGGGTGGCTACACCTTC. Its translation is CASSLVFLQGNMGGYTF.

This chain uses TRBV5-1 with TRBJ2-3; 8 nucleotides align to TRBD1. The CDR3 spans 16 residues. Germline loops: CDR1 SGHRS, CDR2 YFSETQ. With V trimmed by 0 bases and J by 1 base, 4 bases remained unmatched. CDR3 region: CASSLEQGARTDTQYF. CDR3 nucleotide sequence: TGCGCCAGCAGCTTGGAGCAGGGGGCGCGCACAGATACGCAGTATTTT.

This clone was observed many times. The chain employs TRBV30 and TRBJ1-2; no definite D call. V was pared by 1 base and J by 8 bases, with 8 bases between. From germline, CDR1 is GTSNPN and CDR2 SVGIG (reference sequence). The CDR3 length is 11 residues. CDR3 nucleotide sequence: TGTGCCTGGAGTGGTGCGGGGGGCTACACCTTC. Translation gives CAWSGAGGYTF.

This clone was recorded many times. The chain carries TRBV5-6 and TRBJ1-2, with D possibly matching TRBD1 (5 bases). The CDR3 loop spans 14 amino acids. Germline CDR1 reads SGHDT; CDR2 reads YYEEEE. Trimming took 0 bases from V and 7 from J, leaving 13 bases between them. DNA of the CDR3: TGTGCCAGCAGCTTGGGTCTGGGGCTGAGTGGCTACACCTTC. It translates to CASSLGLGLSGYTF.

This clone counts as medium-sized. The chain uses TRBV2 and TRBJ2-7; D unclear. Deletions cut 8 bases from V and 7 bases from J, with 9 bases between. Germline CDR1 and CDR2: SNHLY and FYNNEI. The CDR3 is made up of 10 amino acids. The CDR3 sequence: CASLLGEQYF. The CDR3 DNA reads as TGTGCCAGCCTGCTGGGAGAGCAGTACTTC.

CDR3 residues: CASSHPLGENSPLHF. The CDR3 nucleotides read TGTGCCAGCAGCCACCCCCTGGGGGAGAATTCACCCCTCCACTTT. The chain employs TRBV3-1 and TRBJ1-6, with D possibly TRBD1 on 5 matching bases. Germline CDR1 is LGHDT and CDR2 is YNNKEL (reference sequence). The V end lost 3 bases, the J end lost 7 bases, and 13 bases lay between the germline ends. The CDR3 has 15 residues.

The V and J genes are TRBV20-1 and TRBJ2-7, with 8 bases that match TRBD1. Germline V gives CDR1 DFQATT, CDR2 SNEGSKA (reference sequence). Unmatched junction bases numbered 4, after V lost 3 bases and J lost 6 bases. There are 12 residues in the CDR3. The CDR3 DNA reads as TGCAGTGCTAGCGGACAGGGTGCCGAGCAGTACTTC. Encoded protein: CSASGQGAEQYF.

This chain links TRBV27 with TRBJ2-7; possibly TRBD1 for D (6 bases). The CDR3 has 14 amino acids. The germline V gene encodes CDR1 MNHEY and CDR2 SMNVEV (reference sequence). The V and J ends lost 5 bases and 5 bases respectively, with 16 bases between them. The DNA for the CDR3 is TGTGCCAGCAGTCCCTCTGACAGGTTACACGAGCAGTACTTC. Translation gives CASSPSDRLHEQYF.

The chain recombines TRBV11-1 with TRBJ2-7; D is unclear. CDR3 length equals 13 residues. V shed 5 bases and J shed 6 bases, with 14 bases lying between them. In germline, CDR1 is SGHAT, CDR2 FQDESV (reference sequence). Here the CDR3 reads CASSRIARIEQYF. In DNA form, the CDR3 reads TGTGCCAGCAGCCGGATTGCCCGTATCGAGCAGTACTTC.

The rearrangement links TRBV5-1 to TRBJ2-7; a possible D gene is TRBD2 (6 bases). The CDR3 runs to 18 residues. CDR1 SGHRS and CDR2 YFSETQ come from the germline V gene. Between the trimmed V and J ends, which lost 5 bases and 1 base, there was a span of 25 bases. CDR3 coding DNA: TGCGCCAGCAGACCCCGGGCCCTGGATAGCGGACCTTCCTACGAGCAGTACTTC. Translating it yields CASRPRALDSGPSYEQYF.

By frequency in the sample, this clone is medium-sized. The chain joins TRBV24-1 to TRBJ2-7, with TRBD2 matching over 8 bases. This CDR3 is 13 amino acids long. Per germline, CDR1 KGHDR and CDR2 SFDVKD. V gave up 4 bases and J gave up 5 bases; unmatched junction bases: 3. CDR3 sequence (DNA): TGTGCCACCAGTGACGGGACTAGGGACGAGCAGTACTTC. Translating gives CATSDGTRDEQYF.

There are a few counts of this clone. This sequence joins TRBV28 and TRBJ1-2; D unclear. The CDR3 extends over 14 amino acids. Trimming removed 6 bases at V and 3 bases at J, with 14 bases between. From germline, CDR1 is MDHEN and CDR2 SYDVKM. The DNA for the CDR3 is TGTGCCAGCAGGGACTTGGACGGAGACTATGGCTACACCTTC. Translating gives CASRDLDGDYGYTF.